This T cell receptor (beta chain) came from a study of memory CD4+ T cells and cytomegalovirus serostatus. Single viable CD3+CD4+CD8-CD45RO+ cells were sorted as the memory CD4+ T cells. Germline assignment: CDR1 SGHDT and CDR2 YYEEEE. With 4 bases removed from V and 5 bases from J, the gap between germline ends came to 15 bases. The length of the CDR3 is 14 residues. The authors' processing: After removing out-of-frame reads, 2 million to 2.5 million distinct TCRbeta sequences remained. The protocol was immunoSEQ multiplex PCR, while the TCRdb copy is restricted to in-frame clones and leaves out a portion. That table supplies the V and J calls and clone size; D and trimming were determined from the DNA. The sample records 48,000 or so clones, around 80% being singletons.

The specimen was memory CD4+ T cells from blood. The sequence came from an adult in good health and CMV-seronegative. J is TRBJ1-2 and V is TRBV5-6; unclear D gene. CDR3: CASSPTEGVYGYTF. The DNA of the CDR3 is TGTGCCAGCAGCCCAACAGAGGGAGTTTATGGCTACACCTTC.